These 8 T cell receptor beta chains were sequenced from one sample in a study of early stage breast cancer tumors. This table comes from immunoSEQ multiplex PCR, and its TCRdb copy is limited to in-frame clones, with some not included. Of roughly 40,000 clones in the sample, around 72% are singletons; the top ten hold roughly 6.8%. Sequenced: blood. These receptor sequences come from a person aged 45-65 years with breast cancer.

J is TRBJ2-7 and V is TRBV6-6, with D tentatively TRBD1 (5 bases). V lost 5 bases, J lost 0 bases, and 8 bases lay in between. Germline CDR1 reads MNHNY; CDR2 reads SVGAGI (reference sequence). This CDR3 contains 13 residues. The CDR3, as DNA: TGTGCCAGCAGTCTCAGGGCCTCCTACGAGCAGTACGTC. The encoded protein is CASSLRASYEQYV.

The chain uses TRBV19 and TRBJ2-4; 8 bases align to TRBD1. Germline trimming cut 3 bases from V and 8 bases from J; bases unmatched to any gene: 12. The CDR3 has 16 amino acids. CDR1 and CDR2 from the germline V gene are LNHDA and SQIVND (reference sequence). The CDR3 bases are TGTGCCAGTAGTATCCCCGGACAGGGAAGGGAGGACATTCAGTACTTC. Translation gives CASSIPGQGREDIQYF.

A single count supports this clone. This rearrangement joins TRBV6-1 to TRBJ2-5, with TRBD2 identical over 12 bases. The germline V gene encodes CDR1 MNHNS and CDR2 SASEGT. The CDR3 runs to 16 residues. V dropped 3 bases and J dropped 5; count of bases not matched to a gene: 7. The CDR3 loop is CASSDLAGGPRETQYF. The CDR3 DNA follows: TGTGCCAGCAGTGATCTAGCGGGGGGGCCTAGGGAGACCCAGTACTTC.

A word on this clone: This same CDR3 is encoded by further DNA sequences in the sample. This chain links TRBV5-1 with TRBJ2-7; TRBD1 agrees at 8 bases. The junction had 6 bases not matched to a gene; V was cut back by 0 bases and J by 4 bases. The germline gives CDR1 SGHRS, CDR2 YFSETQ. The CDR3 extends over 15 amino acids. The CDR3 bases are TGCGCCAGCAGCTTGGAGGGTCAGGGGGCATACGAGCAGTACTTC. Amino acid sequence: CASSLEGQGAYEQYF.

This clone was seen many times. This chain uses TRBV6-1 with TRBJ1-1; 7 bases are shared with TRBD1. This CDR3 has 13 amino acids. CDR1 MNHNS and CDR2 SASEGT come from the germline V gene. Germline trimming cut 8 bases from V and 5 bases from J; bases unmatched to any gene: 8. Written as DNA, the CDR3 is TGTGCCAGCGAGGCAGGGGGGAGGACTGAAGCTTTCTTT. It codes for CASEAGGRTEAFF.

V gene TRBV15 combines with J gene TRBJ1-5; the D is unclear. Germline V CDR1 and CDR2: LNHNV, YYDKDF (reference sequence). Trimming took off 3 bases at V and 0 bases at J, with 21 bases between the two ends. This CDR3 region has 19 residues. Here the CDR3 reads CATSRDRRGGYISNQPQHF. The CDR3, as DNA: TGTGCCACCAGCAGGGATAGACGAGGAGGATATATTAGCAATCAGCCCCAGCATTTT.

The rearrangement links TRBV7-9 to TRBJ1-2; 10 nucleotides match TRBD1. Trimming removed 3 bases from V and 3 bases from J; junction bases left unmatched: 16. The CDR3 extends over 19 amino acids. CDR1 is SEHNR and CDR2 is FQNEAQ in the germline V gene (reference sequence). The CDR3 reads CASSFLIPRQGAWDYGYTF. The CDR3 region has the DNA TGTGCCAGCAGCTTTCTCATTCCGAGACAGGGGGCTTGGGACTATGGCTACACCTTC.

The chain couples TRBV29-1 to TRBJ1-1; D not resolved. The CDR3 extends over 12 amino acids. Per germline, CDR1 SQVTM and CDR2 ANQGSEA. Trimming took 3 bases from V and 1 from J, leaving 6 bases between them. The CDR3 here is CSVDEENTEAFF. CDR3 DNA: TGCAGCGTTGATGAGGAGAACACTGAAGCTTTCTTT.